What follows are 17 T cell receptor beta chains derived from one specimen sequenced in a study of cytomegalovirus exposure and HLA in healthy donors (dated by TCRdb to 2016 to 2017). The library relied on the immunoSEQ multiplex PCR assay. This is the immuneACCESS table as TCRdb keeps it, with only in-frame sequences that have V and J called. A part of the clones is gone; compared with another copy, unresolved V genes explain less than half, and the rest is unexplained. In this sample the table shows 200,000 to 250,000 clones, about nine tenths of which occur a single time. The top ten clones comprise roughly 2% of the sample. Source material: PBMCs. The receptors were sampled from a woman aged 18-35 years in good health and CMV-seropositive.

The rearrangement joins TRBV27 to TRBJ1-5; the match to TRBD1 covers 8 bases. J lost 5 bases, V lost 0 bases, and 3 bases had no gene match. Germline V gene sequence: CDR1 MNHEY, CDR2 SMNVEV (reference sequence). This CDR3 has 15 residues. As DNA, the CDR3 is TGTGCCAGCAGTTTATCGGAGGACAGGGATCAGCCCCAGCATTTT. Protein sequence: CASSLSEDRDQPQHF.

The CDR3 coding sequence is TGCGCCAGCAGACCGGGACAGGATTATAGCAATCAGCCCCAGCATTTT. Its translation is CASRPGQDYSNQPQHF. This chain uses TRBV23-1 with TRBJ1-5, with 8 nucleotides matching TRBD1. TRBV23-1 counts as an open reading frame of uncertain function. Germline trimming cut 6 bases from V and 0 bases from J; bases unmatched to any gene: 7. The CDR3 loop spans 16 amino acids.

The chain recombines TRBV30 with TRBJ2-5; D remains unclear. Germline V gene lookup returns CDR1 GTSNPN and CDR2 SVGIG (reference sequence). The CDR3 runs to 13 residues. Trimming cost V 0 bases and J 5 bases, with 10 bases left between them. The CDR3 here is CAWSVMVGETQYF. The CDR3 DNA follows: TGTGCCTGGAGTGTAATGGTCGGTGAGACCCAGTACTTC.

The rearrangement links TRBV5-5 to TRBJ2-7; D is perhaps TRBD2 (6 bases). Germline CDR1 is SGHKS and CDR2 is YYEKEE (reference sequence). This CDR3 is 12 amino acids long. Trimming cost V 3 bases and J 4 bases, with 8 bases left between them. The CDR3 sequence: CASSWSGYEQYF. DNA for the CDR3: TGTGCCAGCAGCTGGAGCGGGTACGAGCAGTACTTC.

The table lists this clone with a few counts. This chain links TRBV4-1 with TRBJ2-4, with no clear D. The V and J ends lost 3 bases and 1 base respectively, with 10 bases between them. The CDR3 consists of 15 residues. The germline gives CDR1 MGHRA, CDR2 YSYEKL. CDR3 nucleotides: TGCGCCAGCAGCCACCCGGGTCTGGCCAAAAACATTCAGTACTTC. Translating it yields CASSHPGLAKNIQYF.

The gene calls are TRBV19 and TRBJ2-1; 8 bases map to TRBD2. Germline V gene sequence: CDR1 LNHDA, CDR2 SQIVND (reference sequence). V shed 3 bases, J shed 6 bases, and the junction held 7 bases outside the gene matches. The CDR3 loop spans 15 amino acids. The CDR3: CASSILAGTSNEQFF. The CDR3 DNA is TGTGCCAGTAGTATTCTCGCCGGGACTAGCAATGAGCAGTTCTTC. The full variable domain, completed using reference TRBV19 and TRBJ2-1, is DGGITQSPKYLFRKEGQNVTLSCEQNLNHDAMYWYRQDPGQGLRLIYYSQIVNDFQKGDIAEGYSVSREKKESFPLTVTSAQKNPTAFYLCASSILAGTSNEQFFGPGTRLTVL.

The chain carries TRBV5-1 and TRBJ2-5; 12 positions agree with TRBD1. The germline gives CDR1 SGHRS, CDR2 YFSETQ. J gave up 4 bases and V 3 bases, and 4 bases lay outside the gene matches. The length of the CDR3 is 15 residues. The CDR3 loop reads CASSWGQGAAETQYF. In DNA form, the CDR3 reads TGCGCCAGCAGCTGGGGACAGGGGGCCGCAGAGACCCAGTACTTC.

The CDR3 nucleotides are TGTGCCAGCAGTCTCGACAGACTCTATGGCTACACCTTC. This translates into CASSLDRLYGYTF. This rearrangement joins TRBV6-1 to TRBJ1-2, with a weak D call TRBD1 (5 bases). Germline lookup yields CDR1 MNHNS and CDR2 SASEGT. With 5 bases removed from V and 4 bases from J, the gap between germline ends came to 11 bases. The length of the CDR3 is 13 residues.

V is TRBV9 and J is TRBJ2-3, with D possibly matching TRBD1 (6 bases). Germline CDR1 is SGDLS and CDR2 is YYNGEE. V was pared by 3 bases and J by 2 bases, with 13 bases between. CDR3 size: 15 residues. CDR3 residues: CASSASRDTTDTQYF. CDR3 in DNA: TGTGCCAGCAGCGCAAGCCGGGACACCACAGATACGCAGTATTTT.

At least ten counts were recorded for this clone. The V and J genes are TRBV4-2 and TRBJ1-2; D perhaps matches TRBD1 (5 bases). This CDR3 is 12 amino acids long. Germline V gene sequence: CDR1 LGHNA, CDR2 YNFKEQ. Deletions cut 1 base from V and 7 bases from J, with 7 bases between. In DNA, the CDR3 is TGTGCCAGCAGCCAAGGACAGTCTGGCTACACCTTC. As protein: CASSQGQSGYTF.

The V call is TRBV19, the J call TRBJ2-3; tentative D call: TRBD1 (6 bases). V gave up 1 base and J gave up 1 base, with 12 bases separating them. Germline V gives CDR1 LNHDA, CDR2 SQIVND (reference sequence). There are 16 residues in the CDR3. Here the CDR3 reads CASSIGNKGGTDTQYF. The CDR3 DNA sequence: TGTGCCAGTAGTATAGGAAACAAGGGGGGCACAGATACGCAGTATTTT.

The CDR3 loop is CAISGGDSSNTEAFF. CDR3 nucleotide sequence: TGTGCCATCAGTGGCGGGGACAGCTCGAACACTGAAGCTTTCTTT. This rearrangement joins TRBV10-3 to TRBJ1-1; TRBD1 matches 7 bases. CDR3 length equals 15 residues. J gave up 1 base and V 4 bases, and 6 bases lay outside the gene matches. Germline CDR1 and CDR2: ENHRY and SYGVKD.

The chain carries TRBV29-1 and TRBJ1-1, with 7 bases identical to TRBD1. The CDR3 totals 13 residues. V shed 3 bases and J 0 bases; nucleotides not matched to a gene: 1. Germline CDR1 SQVTM, CDR2 ANQGSEA. The CDR3 protein is CSVEGQLNTEAFF. The CDR3 region has the DNA TGCAGCGTTGAGGGACAGCTGAACACTGAAGCTTTCTTT.

This chain joins TRBV7-8 and TRBJ2-7; D may be TRBD1 (6 bases). This CDR3 spans 15 amino acids. V was pared by 6 bases and J by 3 bases, with 18 bases between. Germline CDR1 SGHVS, CDR2 FQNEAQ. CDR3 protein: CASRTWGQVGYEQYF. In DNA, the CDR3 is TGTGCCAGCAGGACCTGGGGGCAGGTTGGCTACGAGCAGTACTTC.

This chain uses TRBV12-5 with TRBJ1-4, with 8 positions matching TRBD1. This CDR3 has 15 amino acids. J was trimmed by 8 bases and V by 5 bases; bases with no gene match: 10. Germline assignment: CDR1 LGHNT and CDR2 FRNRAP. CDR3 protein: CASGAPGTGGEKLFF. The CDR3, as DNA: TGTGCTAGTGGTGCCCCCGGGACAGGAGGCGAAAAACTGTTTTTT. The whole variable domain, remainder taken from reference TRBV12-5 and TRBJ1-4, is DARVTQTPRHKVTEMGQEVTMRCQPILGHNTVFWYRQTMMQGLELLAYFRNRAPLDDSGMPKDRFSAEMPDATLATLKIQPSEPRDSAVYFCASGAPGTGGEKLFFGSGTQLSVL.

The rearrangement links TRBV6-1 to TRBJ1-4; D not resolved. Germline V gene data show CDR1 as MNHNS and CDR2 as SASEGT. Trimming removed 2 bases from V and 8 bases from J, with 9 bases in between. The CDR3 has 13 residues. The CDR3 DNA sequence: TGTGCCAGCAGTGAATTAGAGTGGGAAAAACTGTTTTTT. Amino acids: CASSELEWEKLFF.

The J gene is TRBJ2-7, the V gene TRBV6-1; the D gene is possibly TRBD2 (5 bases). Trimming left V 7 bases short and J 0 bases short, with 13 bases between. The CDR3 extends over 14 amino acids. Germline CDR1 and CDR2: MNHNS and SASEGT. The CDR3 DNA reads TGTGCCAGCAATATGTGGACTCGCTCCTACGAGCAGTACTTC. This sequence encodes CASNMWTRSYEQYF.